The next 5 T cell receptor beta chains were all read from a single sample in a study of blood T cell repertoires in COVID-19. Assay: immunoSEQ multiplex PCR; the TCRdb copy retains only in-frame clones and omits some. The sample includes 150,000 to 190,000 clones, approximately 90% of them seen just once. Source material: peripheral blood. These receptors were obtained from a woman aged 40 to 55 with acute or convalescent COVID-19.

This chain joins TRBV7-3 and TRBJ2-1, with 8 nucleotides matching TRBD2. The CDR3 sequence is 15 residues long. V gave up 6 bases and J gave up 9 bases; unmatched junction bases: 13. The germline gives CDR1 SGHTA, CDR2 FQGTGA. The CDR3 DNA reads as TGTGCCAGCAGTCGAAGCGGGAGTAGCTTATCTGAGCAGTTCTTC. This sequence encodes CASSRSGSSLSEQFF.

The chain couples TRBV5-1 to TRBJ2-7; D is unclear. The CDR3 loop spans 12 amino acids. The V end was cut by 5 bases, the J end by 1 base, with 7 bases between. The V gene's germline CDR1 is SGHRS and CDR2 YFSETQ. CDR3 in amino acids: CASSRNSYEQYF. The CDR3 nucleotides are TGCGCCAGCAGTCGTAATTCCTACGAGCAGTACTTC.

This sequence joins TRBV28 and TRBJ1-2; D may be TRBD1 (6 bases). V was pared by 5 bases and J by 4 bases, with 11 bases between. Per the germline V gene, CDR1 is MDHEN and CDR2 is SYDVKM. The CDR3 runs to 13 residues. The CDR3 nucleotides read TGTGCCAGCAGTGAGGGGGTTGGCTATGGCTACACCTTC. It codes for CASSEGVGYGYTF.

V is TRBV5-4 and J is TRBJ2-5, with 11 bases that match TRBD1. The trim removed 7 bases at V and 0 bases at J, leaving 11 bases unmatched. From germline, CDR1 is SGHNT and CDR2 YYREEE (reference sequence). The CDR3 runs 17 residues. The CDR3 protein is CASSGTGGSGHQETQYF. The CDR3 region has the DNA TGTGCCAGCTCCGGGACAGGGGGGTCCGGTCACCAAGAGACCCAGTACTTC. Complete variable domain (other parts from reference TRBV5-4 and TRBJ2-5): ETGVTQSPTHLIKTRGQQVTLRCSSQSGHNTVSWYQQALGQGPQFIFQYYREEENGRGNFPPRFSGLQFPNYSSELNVNALELDDSALYLCASSGTGGSGHQETQYFGPGTRLLVL.

The rearrangement links TRBV7-7 to TRBJ2-3; the D gene is possibly TRBD2 (6 bases). The CDR3 is made up of 17 amino acids. Per germline, CDR1 SSHAT and CDR2 FNYEAQ (reference sequence). With 1 base removed from V and 6 bases from J, the gap between germline ends came to 20 bases. CDR3 DNA: TGTGCCAGCAGCTTAGGAGGACAACCGCCCGGGAGTGATACGCAGTATTTT. The encoded protein is CASSLGGQPPGSDTQYF. The full variable domain, its missing parts supplied by reference TRBV7-7 and TRBJ2-3, is GAGVSQSPRYKVTKRGQDVTLRCDPISSHATLYWYQQALGQGPEFLTYFNYEAQPDKSGLPSDRFSAERPEGSISTLTIQRTEQRDSAMYRCASSLGGQPPGSDTQYFGPGTRLTVL.